Following are 11 T cell receptor beta chains from one sample sequenced in a study of blood T cell repertoires in COVID-19. Data came from immunoSEQ multiplex PCR; TCRdb stores just in-frame clones and leaves some out. The data show approximately 250,000 clones, about 88% seen once. Sequenced sample: PBMCs or T cells enriched from blood (not recorded which). The source is a man aged 25-40 years with acute COVID-19.

This chain joins TRBV5-4 and TRBJ1-1, with 8 bases lining up with TRBD1. Germline lookup yields CDR1 SGHNT and CDR2 YYREEE (reference sequence). V shed 4 bases, J shed 1 base, and the junction held 9 bases outside the gene matches. This CDR3 has 16 residues. This CDR3 reads CASSPTGQGRNTEAFF. Here the CDR3 DNA reads TGTGCCAGCAGCCCGACTGGACAGGGCCGGAACACTGAAGCTTTCTTT.

This chain links TRBV18 with TRBJ2-7; tentative D call: TRBD1 (6 bases). CDR1 and CDR2 (germline): KGHSH, LQKENI. The V end lost 4 bases, the J end lost 6 bases, and 10 bases lay between the germline ends. This CDR3 contains 12 residues. The DNA of the CDR3 is TGTGCCAGCTCACGACTGGGGGCCGAGCAGTACGTC. Amino acids: CASSRLGAEQYV.

This chain uses TRBV6-1 with TRBJ1-4; D gene uncertain. The CDR3 sequence is 16 residues long. V was shortened by 1 base and J by 4 bases, with 13 bases between the two germline ends. The germline V gene encodes CDR1 MNHNS and CDR2 SASEGT. The CDR3 DNA reads TGTGCCAGCAGTGAAGTTGAGCGGACCAATAATGAAAAACTGTTTTTT. Its protein is CASSEVERTNNEKLFF.

This chain joins TRBV11-3 and TRBJ2-7; TRBD1 matches 8 bases. In germline, CDR1 is SGHNT, CDR2 YENEEA. The CDR3 covers 13 residues. With 2 bases clipped from V and 3 bases from J, the junction kept 0 bases outside the gene matches. CDR3 sequence (DNA): TGTGCCAGCAGCTTAACAGGGGGCTACGAGCAGTACGTC. Its translation is CASSLTGGYEQYV.

The V call is TRBV6-2 or TRBV6-3, the J call TRBJ1-6, with a tentative D call TRBD1 (5 bases). CDR3 size: 15 residues. Trimming took 5 bases from V and 6 from J, leaving 14 bases between them. Per germline, CDR1 MNHEY and CDR2 SVGEGT. CDR3 residues: CASSDSQGFNSPLHF. DNA for the CDR3: TGTGCCAGCAGTGACAGTCAGGGTTTTAATTCACCCCTCCACTTT.

The DNA for the CDR3 is TGTGCCAGCAGCCTAACGAGAGGACGGGAGACTGAAGCTTTCTTT. Translation gives CASSLTRGRETEAFF. J is TRBJ1-1 and V is TRBV2; D unresolved. Trimming took off 6 bases at V and 5 bases at J, with 19 bases between the two ends. Germline CDR1 is SNHLY and CDR2 is FYNNEI. The CDR3 consists of 15 residues.

This clone has only one observation. The chain employs TRBV6-4 and TRBJ2-2; 7 nucleotides line up with TRBD2. V shed 2 bases and J 6 bases; nucleotides not matched to a gene: 12. This CDR3 is built from 17 residues. CDR1 is MRHNA, CDR2 SNTAGT, per germline. The CDR3 sequence is CASSDGGDPRRAGELFF. The CDR3 DNA reads as TGTGCCAGCAGTGACGGGGGGGACCCACGGAGGGCCGGGGAGCTGTTTTTT.

V and J are TRBV6-2 or TRBV6-3 and TRBJ2-2, with D perhaps matching TRBD1 (6 bases). V was cut by 5 bases and J by 3 bases, with 10 bases left in between. Germline CDR1 is MNHEY and CDR2 is SVGEGT. The CDR3 covers 14 residues. The CDR3 DNA is TGTGCCAGCAGTACTGGACAGTACACCGGGGAGCTGTTTTTT. Protein sequence: CASSTGQYTGELFF.

The rearrangement uses TRBV12-3 or TRBV12-4 and TRBJ2-3; 8 bases fit TRBD2. After removal of 8 bases from V and 7 bases from J, the junction contained 5 bases not matched to a gene. The length of the CDR3 is 12 residues. The CDR3 nucleotides read TGTGCCAGCTCGGGGGGGGTGTATACGCAGTATTTT. Translated, it gives CASSGGVYTQYF.

This clone was counted only a few times. This chain connects TRBV5-1 to TRBJ2-2; 8 bases are shared with TRBD2. The CDR3 totals 18 residues. Trimming removed 5 bases from V and 0 bases from J; junction bases left unmatched: 12. Germline V lookup: CDR1 SGHRS, CDR2 YFSETQ. The CDR3 bases are TGCGCCAGCAGATTAACTAGCGGACATCCTTCGAACACCGGGGAGCTGTTTTTT. It codes for CASRLTSGHPSNTGELFF. Looking up the rest from reference TRBV5-1 and TRBJ2-2 gives the full variable domain: KAGVTQTPRYLIKTRGQQVTLSCSPISGHRSVSWYQQTPGQGLQFLFEYFSETQRNKGNFPGRFSGRQFSNSRSEMNVSTLELGDSALYLCASRLTSGHPSNTGELFFGEGSRLTVL.

This clone was detected only once. The CDR3 loop is CASSSSLAVYEQYV. For the CDR3, the DNA is TGTGCCAGCAGCTCCTCACTAGCGGTCTACGAGCAGTACGTC. This sequence joins TRBV11-2 and TRBJ2-7; the match to TRBD2 covers 8 bases. V dropped 4 bases and J dropped 3; count of bases not matched to a gene: 5. Germline V gene lookup returns CDR1 SGHAT and CDR2 FQNNGV. This CDR3 has 14 residues.